This TCR beta chain was retrieved from a study of T cells in Graves' hyperthyroidism and ophthalmopathy. CDR3 length: 15 residues. CDR1 and CDR2 (germline): LNHDA, SQIVND (reference sequence). With 5 bases removed from V and 2 bases from J, the gap between germline ends came to 15 bases. Study-wide points: Ophthalmopathy was predicted by the model a median of approximately 6 months ahead of onset.

This clonotype appeared a few times. Its antigen is unknown. TCR beta CDR3 region amplification was performed from RNA transcripts. RT-PCR in the first round (using the HTBI primer set) targeted the TCR CDR3. TCRdb itself ran the multiplex PCR reads through MiXCR, one entry per CDR3 protein. This table has about 380,000 distinct CDR3 sequences, 11% to 15% appearing once. The chain recombines TRBV19 with TRBJ2-5; D call uncertain. The sequenced sample consisted of blood. This receptor was taken from a woman in her fifties or sixties with Graves' hyperthyroidism. CDR3 region: CASSARGPVQETQYF. For the CDR3, the DNA is TGTGCCAGTAGTGCGCGCGGCCCCGTACAAGAGACCCAGTACTTC.